These 22 T cell receptor beta chains originate from one sample sequenced in a study of identical twins. In TCRdb, the 5' RACE reads were re-called with MiXCR into one record per CDR3 protein. The sample carries some 570,000 distinct CDR3 sequences, about 22% recorded once. The data also belong to a second study, concerning yellow fever vaccine responses in identical twins.

Sequenced material: CD4+ T cells sorted from blood. These receptors came from a woman between 18 and 29 years old in good health.

This clonotype was recorded a few times. The chain uses TRBV2 and TRBJ2-7; the match to TRBD2 covers 9 bases. The CDR3 totals 15 residues. Looked up from germline, CDR1 is SNHLY and CDR2 is FYNNEI. V trimming: 4 bases; J trimming: 3 bases; junction bases outside the gene matches: 7. In nucleotides, the CDR3 is TGTGCCAGCAGTGGGCGAGCGGGAGGCGTCTACGAGCAGTACTTC. Translating gives CASSGRAGGVYEQYF.

Only a few counts were recorded for this clonotype. The chain employs TRBV7-2 and TRBJ2-3; tentative D call: TRBD2 (7 bases). The CDR3 length is 16 residues. Trimming left V 0 bases short and J 2 bases short, with 12 bases between. Germline CDR1 is SGHTA and CDR2 is FQGNSA. For the CDR3, the DNA is TGTGCCAGCAGCTTAGCGCCCGGGGGGCACACAGATACGCAGTATTTT. It translates to CASSLAPGGHTDTQYF.

This sequence joins TRBV2 and TRBJ2-7; the match to TRBD2 covers 10 bases. There are 15 residues in the CDR3. Germline V gives CDR1 SNHLY, CDR2 FYNNEI. The V and J ends lost 1 base and 4 bases, in that order; junction bases with no gene match: 4. The chain's CDR3 is CASSEVSSGSYEQYF. The CDR3 DNA sequence: TGTGCCAGCAGTGAAGTGTCTAGCGGGAGTTACGAGCAGTACTTC.

There are a few counts of this clonotype. This chain joins TRBV6-2 or TRBV6-3 and TRBJ2-2; weak D call: TRBD2 (5 bases). V shed 5 bases and J shed 4 bases, with 29 bases lying between them. CDR3 size: 20 residues. The V gene's germline CDR1 is MNHEY and CDR2 SVGEGT. This CDR3 is CASSNPHGKVRGRGTGELFF. CDR3 sequence (DNA): TGTGCCAGCAGTAACCCTCATGGAAAGGTCCGAGGGCGAGGCACCGGGGAGCTGTTTTTT.

The V gene is TRBV5-1, the J gene TRBJ2-7, with D perhaps TRBD2 (5 bases). The CDR3 covers 14 residues. The V gene's germline CDR1 is SGHRS and CDR2 YFSETQ. Trimming pared 6 bases from V and 9 bases from J, leaving 22 bases between. The CDR3 sequence is CASNNGVSEDWQYV. In DNA form, the CDR3 reads TGCGCCAGCAACAATGGGGTGTCGGAGGATTGGCAGTACGTC.

The CDR3 bases are TGTGCCAGCAGCCCCAGTGGCACCTACGAGCAGTACGTC. Its protein product is CASSPSGTYEQYV. V usage is TRBV27 and J usage is TRBJ2-7; no definite D call. Trimming cost V 6 bases and J 2 bases, with 11 bases left between them. The CDR3 extends over 13 amino acids. The germline gives CDR1 MNHEY, CDR2 SMNVEV (reference sequence).

This clonotype has more than one count but fewer than ten. The chain combines TRBV28 with TRBJ2-7, with 11 bases aligning to TRBD2. The V gene end was trimmed by 6 bases and the J gene end by 3 bases; junction bases not matched to a gene: 7. This CDR3 is 15 amino acids long. Germline CDR1 and CDR2: MDHEN and SYDVKM. The CDR3 region is CASSSPTSGSYEQYF. Written as DNA, the CDR3 is TGTGCCAGCAGCTCCCCAACTAGCGGGAGCTACGAGCAGTACTTC.

The chain has TRBV6-4 and TRBJ1-1; D is possibly TRBD1 (5 bases). The germline gives CDR1 MRHNA, CDR2 SNTAGT. The CDR3 extends over 12 amino acids. Trimming removed 4 bases from V and 4 bases from J, with 7 bases in between. The CDR3 sequence: CASSGQGTEAFF. DNA for the CDR3: TGTGCCAGCAGTGGCCAGGGCACTGAAGCTTTCTTT.

J is TRBJ1-1 and V is TRBV7-9; 11 bases are shared with TRBD1. Germline V gene data show CDR1 as SEHNR and CDR2 as FQNEAQ (reference sequence). This CDR3 spans 15 amino acids. Germline trimming cut 1 base from V and 7 bases from J; bases unmatched to any gene: 5. The CDR3: CASSLVPGQGVEAFF. In DNA form, the CDR3 reads TGTGCCAGCAGCTTAGTTCCGGGACAGGGGGTTGAAGCTTTCTTT.

J is TRBJ2-1 and V is TRBV2; 14 bases line up with TRBD2. The trim removed 6 bases at V and 0 bases at J, leaving 13 bases unmatched. Germline V gene data show CDR1 as SNHLY and CDR2 as FYNNEI. The CDR3 runs to 20 residues. The chain's CDR3 is CASRSGLAGGQRVSYNEQFF. The CDR3 bases are TGTGCCAGCAGATCAGGACTAGCGGGAGGTCAGCGAGTCTCCTACAATGAGCAGTTCTTC.

CDR3 amino acids: CASSLGLAGAQGYEQYF. Here the CDR3 DNA reads TGCGCCAGCAGCTTGGGACTAGCGGGAGCTCAGGGCTACGAGCAGTACTTC. The chain carries TRBV5-1 and TRBJ2-7; 12 bases are a match to TRBD2. This CDR3 is 17 amino acids long. Germline V gene data show CDR1 as SGHRS and CDR2 as YFSETQ. V gave up 0 bases and J gave up 3 bases; unmatched junction bases: 7.

This clonotype was seen a handful of times. The chain couples TRBV2 to TRBJ2-5; TRBD1 aligns across 10 bases. J gave up 4 bases and V 4 bases, and 9 bases lay outside the gene matches. From germline, CDR1 is SNHLY and CDR2 FYNNEI. This CDR3 spans 16 amino acids. The CDR3 nucleotides read TGTGCCAGCAGTGTTTTTTGGGACAGGGGCGGAGAGACCCAGTACTTC. Translating it yields CASSVFWDRGGETQYF. Supplemented by reference TRBV2 and TRBJ2-5, the full variable domain reads EPEVTQTPSHQVTQMGQEVILRCVPISNHLYFYWYRQILGQKVEFLVSFYNNEISEKSEIFDDQFSVERPDGSNFTLKIRSTKLEDSAMYFCASSVFWDRGGETQYFGPGTRLLVL.

This clonotype was seen only a few times. The chain is built from TRBV20-1 and TRBJ2-2; D perhaps matches TRBD1 (6 bases). The V gene's germline CDR1 is DFQATT and CDR2 SNEGSKA (reference sequence). The V gene lost 3 bases and the J gene lost 1 base, with 9 bases spanning the gap. This CDR3 has 14 residues. CDR3 coding DNA: TGCAGTGCTAGGGGACACCAGAACACCGGGGAGCTGTTTTTT. The encoded protein is CSARGHQNTGELFF.

The chain carries TRBV12-3 or TRBV12-4 and TRBJ1-6, with TRBD1 as a possible D gene (5 bases). Trimming left V 3 bases short and J 11 bases short, with 17 bases between. The CDR3 is made up of 15 amino acids. The CDR3 nucleotides are TGTGCCAGCAGTTTCGTCGCAGGGACTAGGACACCCCTCCACTTT. Encoded protein: CASSFVAGTRTPLHF.

This clonotype came up a few times. The J gene is TRBJ2-3, the V gene TRBV7-9; weak D call: TRBD2 (6 bases). The CDR3 is 14 residues long. With 8 bases removed from V and 1 base from J, the gap between germline ends came to 13 bases. CDR1 SEHNR and CDR2 FQNEAQ come from the germline V gene (reference sequence). The chain's CDR3 is CASRRSGGTDTQYF. The CDR3 region has the DNA TGTGCCAGCCGACGGTCGGGAGGCACAGATACGCAGTATTTT.

This chain connects TRBV28 to TRBJ2-7; 9 bases line up with TRBD2. CDR1 and CDR2 (germline): MDHEN, SYDVKM. The CDR3 covers 16 residues. V was pared by 8 bases and J by 5 bases, with 16 bases of the junction left unmatched. The CDR3 loop reads CASALGAGTSHDEQYF. The CDR3 region has the DNA TGTGCCAGCGCCCTAGGGGCCGGGACTAGCCACGACGAGCAGTACTTC.

This clonotype appeared a few times. V usage is TRBV18 and J usage is TRBJ1-1, with TRBD1 matching over 8 bases. The germline gives CDR1 KGHSH, CDR2 LQKENI. The CDR3 runs to 15 residues. V trimming: 1 base; J trimming: 0 bases; junction bases outside the gene matches: 1. The CDR3 DNA is TGTGCCAGCTCACCACAGGACAGGGTGAACACTGAAGCTTTCTTT. Translating gives CASSPQDRVNTEAFF.

This clonotype was seen only a few times. The chain uses TRBV29-1 and TRBJ2-1; D not resolved. The CDR3 has 13 amino acids. Germline V lookup: CDR1 SQVTM, CDR2 ANQGSEA. V was shortened by 1 base and J by 2 bases, with 6 bases between the two germline ends. CDR3 residues: CSVEGVAYNEQFF. The CDR3 DNA sequence: TGCAGCGTTGAAGGTGTTGCCTACAATGAGCAGTTCTTC.

The V call is TRBV12-3 or TRBV12-4, the J call TRBJ1-1; a possible D gene is TRBD1 (5 bases). The ends were cut back, 6 bases at V and 3 bases at J, with 14 bases in the middle. The CDR3 has 14 amino acids. CDR3 DNA sequence: TGTGCCAGCAGCCTAGGGGTGGCGGACACTGAAGCTTTCTTT. Protein: CASSLGVADTEAFF.

J is TRBJ2-5 and V is TRBV3-1, with unresolved D. V dropped 0 bases and J dropped 1 base, with 9 bases sitting between them. The CDR3 spans 15 residues. Looked up from germline, CDR1 is LGHDT and CDR2 is YNNKEL (reference sequence). CDR3 residues: CASSQDVAAQETQYF. In DNA, the CDR3 is TGTGCCAGCAGCCAAGACGTGGCAGCCCAAGAGACCCAGTACTTC.

This chain joins TRBV12-3 or TRBV12-4 and TRBJ1-5; 8 bases align to TRBD1. The CDR3 contains 13 residues. Trimming removed 6 bases from V and 6 bases from J; junction bases left unmatched: 4. CDR3 DNA sequence: TGTGCCAGCAGGGACAGGGCGGCTCAGCCCCAGCATTTT. It specifies CASRDRAAQPQHF.

The gene calls are TRBV10-3 and TRBJ1-5, with no clear D. The CDR3 covers 10 residues. Trimming pared 8 bases from V and 11 bases from J, leaving 10 bases between. Germline assignment: CDR1 ENHRY and CDR2 SYGVKD. In DNA form, the CDR3 reads TGTGCCATCGGGAATCGGACCCAGCATTTT. This encodes CAIGNRTQHF.